Following are 5 T cell receptor beta chains from one sample sequenced in a study of blood T cell repertoires in COVID-19. Profiled with immunoSEQ multiplex PCR; TCRdb holds only in-frame clones, not every one. The data hold tens of thousands of clones, with 80% to 90% observed a single time. The sample comprised peripheral blood. Receptor source: a man in his sixties with acute or convalescent COVID-19.

Only a few counts were recorded for this clone. The genes are TRBV9 and TRBJ1-1, with a possible D match to TRBD1 (6 bases). The CDR3 extends over 17 amino acids. The V and J ends lost 4 bases and 5 bases respectively, with 24 bases between them. Germline CDR1 and CDR2: SGDLS and YYNGEE. The CDR3 nucleotides read TGTGCCAGCAGCCCCAGGGGAGATGGGATTGTTAGTACTGAAGCTTTCTTT. It translates to CASSPRGDGIVSTEAFF.

The chain is built from TRBV6-6 and TRBJ2-1; 7 bases line up with TRBD2. Unmatched junction bases numbered 2, after V lost 7 bases and J lost 5 bases. CDR3 size: 12 residues. Germline CDR1 and CDR2: MNHNY and SVGAGI (reference sequence). CDR3 sequence reads: CASKRGDNEQFF. DNA for the CDR3: TGTGCCAGCAAACGGGGGGACAATGAGCAGTTCTTC.

This clone was seen a few times. The gene calls are TRBV10-3 and TRBJ2-1; the D gene is possibly TRBD2 (6 bases). This CDR3 contains 15 residues. Germline V gives CDR1 ENHRY, CDR2 SYGVKD. V was shortened by 3 bases and J by 1 base, with 10 bases between the two germline ends. CDR3: CAISEIGGSYNEQFF. The CDR3 nucleotides are TGTGCCATCAGTGAAATTGGGGGGTCCTACAATGAGCAGTTCTTC.

This chain uses TRBV4-1 with TRBJ2-3; 8 bases fit TRBD2. The ends lost 2 bases at V and 1 base at J; junction bases unmatched: 2. From germline, CDR1 is MGHRA and CDR2 YSYEKL. The CDR3 loop spans 15 amino acids. In DNA form, the CDR3 reads TGCGCCAGCAGCCAAAGCGGGGGACGCACAGATACGCAGTATTTT. Its protein product is CASSQSGGRTDTQYF.

The chain employs TRBV9 and TRBJ1-1; TRBD1 matches at 7 bases. The CDR3 loop spans 14 amino acids. Germline CDR1 SGDLS, CDR2 YYNGEE. V shed 2 bases, J shed 6 bases, and the junction held 7 bases outside the gene matches. Here the CDR3 DNA reads TGTGCCAGCAGCGTCCGACAGGGTAGCGCTGAAGCTTTCTTT. It is translated as CASSVRQGSAEAFF.